This TCR beta chain was identified in a study of ipilimumab plus nivolumab after autologous stem cell transplantation. Study-level information: Both relapsed and primary refractory DLBCL were included.

This CDR3 has 17 residues. The V and J ends lost 4 bases and 2 bases, in that order; junction bases with no gene match: 10. The germline CDR1 and CDR2 sequences are SGDLS and YYNGEE. Using immunoSEQ multiplex PCR, the repertoire was profiled, and TCRdb retains in-frame clones only, with some absent. The data contain roughly 16,000 clones, 81% of them seen just once; the ten biggest clones take up 15% to 20%. Starting 14 to 28 days after autologous transplant, ipilimumab 1 mg/kg was given. Patients got 3 mg/kg IV nivolumab weeks 1, 4, 7, 10, then biweekly through week 26. The J gene is TRBJ2-2, the V gene TRBV9; TRBD1 matches 8 bases. Material: PBMCs, obtained in a trial of ipilimumab plus nivolumab as post-transplant consolidation. The sequence came from a male donor with diffuse large B-cell lymphoma. The CDR3: CASSIPVGQGNTGELFF. The CDR3 DNA reads as TGTGCCAGCAGCATCCCGGTCGGACAGGGTAACACCGGGGAGCTGTTTTTT.